Listed here are 17 T cell receptor beta chains from one sample, sequenced in a study of blood T cell repertoires in COVID-19. Some clones are missing from TCRdb's copy, which holds only in-frame ones; the method was immunoSEQ multiplex PCR. Among approximately 160,000 clones listed, around 90% were seen once. The sample taken for sequencing was peripheral blood. These receptors all stem from a man in his 60s with COVID-19, enrolled during active disease.

The chain recombines TRBV9 with TRBJ2-2, with TRBD2 matching 7 bases. Trimming cost V 0 bases and J 0 bases; bases outside gene matches: 2. CDR1 and CDR2 from the germline V gene are SGDLS and YYNGEE. CDR3 length equals 16 residues. The CDR3 DNA follows: TGTGCCAGCAGCGTAGCTGGGGGGGCGAACACCGGGGAGCTGTTTTTT. It translates to CASSVAGGANTGELFF.

The rearrangement joins TRBV6-1 to TRBJ2-7, with TRBD2 matching over 8 bases. Trimming at V came to 2 bases and at J to 0 bases, leaving 6 bases not matched to a gene. CDR3 size: 16 residues. CDR1 is MNHNS, CDR2 SASEGT, per germline. The CDR3 bases are TGTGCCAGCAGTGAATCCCGCGGGGGGAACTCCTACGAGCAGTACTTC. Amino acid sequence: CASSESRGGNSYEQYF.

The V and J genes are TRBV5-1 and TRBJ2-5, with D uncertain. CDR3 length: 13 amino acids. CDR1 is SGHRS and CDR2 is YFSETQ in the germline V gene. V gave up 0 bases and J gave up 5 bases, with 8 bases separating them. Here the CDR3 DNA reads TGCGCCAGCAGCTTGGCCGGGTTCGAGACCCAGTACTTC. This translates into CASSLAGFETQYF. The complete variable domain, with remaining parts taken from reference TRBV5-1 and TRBJ2-5, reads KAGVTQTPRYLIKTRGQQVTLSCSPISGHRSVSWYQQTPGQGLQFLFEYFSETQRNKGNFPGRFSGRQFSNSRSEMNVSTLELGDSALYLCASSLAGFETQYFGPGTRLLVL.

The chain recombines TRBV7-2 with TRBJ2-7, with D perhaps matching TRBD2 (6 bases). CDR1 is SGHTA and CDR2 is FQGNSA in the germline V gene. The V end lost 7 bases, the J end lost 0 bases, and 25 bases lay between the germline ends. The CDR3 runs to 18 residues. As DNA, the CDR3 is TGTGCCAGCACCCTGGACGGGCCACACGCGGGAAGCTCCTACGAGCAGTACTTC. Encoded protein: CASTLDGPHAGSSYEQYF.

V and J are TRBV7-9 and TRBJ2-2; maybe TRBD2 (6 bases). The length of the CDR3 is 17 residues. The V gene's germline CDR1 is SEHNR and CDR2 FQNEAQ (reference sequence). The V and J ends lost 4 bases and 4 bases respectively, with 19 bases between them. The CDR3 DNA reads TGTGCCAGCAGCTCTTACGGGGGTAGCAGAGTCACCGGGGAGCTGTTTTTT. Translated, it gives CASSSYGGSRVTGELFF.

The chain employs TRBV9 and TRBJ1-1; unclear D gene. V was cut by 4 bases and J by 1 base, with 14 bases left in between. CDR3 length: 15 amino acids. Per the germline V gene, CDR1 is SGDLS and CDR2 is YYNGEE. CDR3 nucleotide sequence: TGTGCCAGCAGCCCCTCGAGGTTGCGGAACACTGAAGCTTTCTTT. It encodes CASSPSRLRNTEAFF. The whole variable domain, filled in from reference TRBV9 and TRBJ1-1, reads DSGVTQTPKHLITATGQRVTLRCSPRSGDLSVYWYQQSLDQGLQFLIQYYNGEERAKGNILERFSAQQFPDLHSELNLSSLELGDSALYFCASSPSRLRNTEAFFGQGTRLTVV.

This rearrangement joins TRBV6-5 to TRBJ1-2, with D possibly being TRBD1 (6 bases). Germline CDR1 reads MNHEY; CDR2 reads SVGAGI. Trimming left V 6 bases short and J 4 bases short, with 15 bases between. The CDR3 extends over 14 amino acids. CDR3 sequence: CASRDSIWGYGYTF. As DNA, the CDR3 is TGTGCCAGCAGGGACAGCATATGGGGCTATGGCTACACCTTC.

This clone was seen a few times. The chain joins TRBV19 to TRBJ1-2, with D possibly matching TRBD1 (5 bases). The length of the CDR3 is 13 residues. V lost 5 bases, J lost 7 bases, and 14 bases lay in between. Germline assignment: CDR1 LNHDA and CDR2 SQIVND (reference sequence). The CDR3, as DNA: TGTGCCAGTAGTTCCTTCCGGGACTCTGGCTACACCTTC. This codes for CASSSFRDSGYTF.

The chain is built from TRBV18 and TRBJ2-3; 11 positions agree with TRBD2. V gave up 0 bases and J gave up 1 base; unmatched junction bases: 3. The CDR3 loop spans 17 amino acids. The germline CDR1 and CDR2 sequences are KGHSH and LQKENI. The DNA for the CDR3 is TGTGCCAGCTCACCACCACAGGGACTAGCGGGCACAGATACGCAGTATTTT. Translated, it gives CASSPPQGLAGTDTQYF.

V and J are TRBV4-1 and TRBJ1-5; TRBD1 is a possible D gene (6 bases). The CDR3 has 17 residues. V lost 2 bases, J lost 2 bases, and 16 bases lay in between. Germline V gene data show CDR1 as MGHRA and CDR2 as YSYEKL. As DNA, the CDR3 is TGCGCCAGCAGCCAATCAGCCCTAGGGGGTGGCAATCAGCCCCAGCATTTT. It yields the protein CASSQSALGGGNQPQHF.

The chain recombines TRBV6-5 with TRBJ2-2; TRBD1 is a possible D gene (6 bases). The V end lost 4 bases, the J end lost 10 bases, and 16 bases lay between the germline ends. The CDR3 loop spans 14 amino acids. The germline V gene has CDR1 MNHEY and CDR2 SVGAGI. CDR3: CASSSSHTGTELFF. In nucleotides, the CDR3 is TGTGCCAGCAGTTCAAGCCATACAGGGACGGAGCTGTTTTTT.

The rearrangement links TRBV9 to TRBJ2-4; TRBD1 matches at 7 bases. V lost 4 bases and J lost 1; bases outside the gene matches: 5. The CDR3 has 15 residues. CDR1 is SGDLS, CDR2 YYNGEE, per germline. The CDR3 here is CASSTTGDAKNIQYF. For the CDR3, the DNA is TGTGCCAGCAGCACCACAGGGGATGCCAAAAACATTCAGTACTTC.

The rearrangement joins TRBV3-1 (or the pseudogene TRBV3-2) to TRBJ2-1; D not certain. V lost 1 base and J lost 9, with 4 bases in between. This CDR3 spans 11 amino acids. Germline V gene sequence: CDR1 LGHDT, CDR2 YNNKEL (reference sequence). The CDR3 nucleotides read TGTGCCAGCAGCCAAGTGCGTGAGCAGTTCTTC. Residues: CASSQVREQFF.

V gene TRBV6-6 combines with J gene TRBJ1-1, with 11 nucleotides matching TRBD1. Germline-derived CDR1 and CDR2 are MNHNY and SVGAGI (reference sequence). V was pared by 5 bases and J by 1 base, with 0 bases of the junction left unmatched. CDR3 length: 14 amino acids. The CDR3 here is CASSGQGANTEAFF. CDR3 nucleotide sequence: TGTGCCAGCAGTGGACAGGGGGCGAACACTGAAGCTTTCTTT.

The V gene is TRBV27, the J gene TRBJ1-2, with 10 nucleotides matching TRBD1. The CDR3 length is 14 residues. Germline-derived CDR1 and CDR2 are MNHEY and SMNVEV (reference sequence). Unmatched junction bases numbered 3, after V lost 5 bases and J lost 3 bases. This CDR3 is CASSGDRGDYGYTF. Written as DNA, the CDR3 is TGTGCCAGCAGTGGGGACAGGGGCGACTATGGCTACACCTTC.

The rearrangement links TRBV16 to TRBJ1-1; D not resolved. CDR1 and CDR2 from the germline V gene are KGHSY and FQNENV. This CDR3 has 13 residues. The V and J ends lost 0 bases and 11 bases respectively, with 13 bases between them. The CDR3 nucleotides read TGTGCCAGCAGCCAATCCACAGTGATGAATGCTTTCTTT. This sequence encodes CASSQSTVMNAFF.

The chain carries TRBV18 and TRBJ1-5, with D possibly TRBD1 on 6 matching bases. The CDR3 covers 16 residues. Trimming removed 3 bases from V and 0 bases from J, with 12 bases in between. CDR1 KGHSH and CDR2 LQKENI come from the germline V gene. The CDR3 DNA sequence: TGTGCCAGCTCACCCGGACAGCCTAATAGCAATCAGCCCCAGCATTTT. This gives the protein CASSPGQPNSNQPQHF.